Presented here are 21 T cell receptor beta chains from one specimen sequenced in a study of cytomegalovirus exposure and HLA in healthy donors. With 60 Vbeta and 13 Jbeta primers, the PCR was carried out. Repertoires were generated with immunoSEQ multiplex PCR, while TCRdb's copy carries only in-frame clones and drops some. Among under 200,000 clones, over 70% were seen once, and the ten largest hold more than 0.45%. Sequencing input: PBMCs. These TCRs come from a woman aged 45-65 years in good health and CMV-seronegative.

This chain links TRBV4-1 with TRBJ1-6; 12 nucleotides match TRBD1. The CDR3 length is 17 residues. CDR1 MGHRA and CDR2 YSYEKL come from the germline V gene. Unmatched junction bases numbered 7, after V lost 2 bases and J lost 8 bases. CDR3 nucleotide sequence: TGCGCCAGCAGCCAACCGGGGACAGGGGGCTTGGATTCACCCCTCCACTTT. Encoded protein: CASSQPGTGGLDSPLHF.

The chain is built from TRBV7-9 and TRBJ2-2, with 8 bases that match TRBD1. Germline loops: CDR1 SEHNR, CDR2 FQNEAQ (reference sequence). CDR3 length: 15 residues. V shed 1 base, J shed 5 bases, and the junction held 3 bases outside the gene matches. The CDR3 protein is CASSLDTGGTGELFF. CDR3 DNA: TGTGCCAGCAGCTTAGACACAGGGGGGACCGGGGAGCTGTTTTTT.

The chain recombines TRBV7-9 with TRBJ2-7; tentatively, D is TRBD2 (6 bases). Trimming left V 0 bases short and J 9 bases short, with 15 bases between. The CDR3 has 14 residues. Germline V gene data show CDR1 as SEHNR and CDR2 as FQNEAQ (reference sequence). In nucleotides, the CDR3 is TGTGCCAGCAGCTTAGCTTTGGGGGGAGGAGGGCAGTACTTC. Translating gives CASSLALGGGGQYF.

V and J are TRBV19 and TRBJ2-7, with TRBD1 matching over 7 bases. J lost 2 bases, V lost 1 base, and 2 bases had no gene match. The CDR3 covers 14 residues. Germline V gene lookup returns CDR1 LNHDA and CDR2 SQIVND (reference sequence). CDR3 nucleotide sequence: TGTGCCAGTAGTATAGGGGACAGAACCTACGAGCAGTACTTC. Translation: CASSIGDRTYEQYF.

The chain recombines TRBV15 with TRBJ2-7; D remains unclear. Germline CDR1 is LNHNV and CDR2 is YYDKDF (reference sequence). Trimming removed 0 bases at V and 6 bases at J, with 6 bases between. This CDR3 has 12 amino acids. CDR3 sequence: CATSRDSGEQYF. The CDR3, as DNA: TGTGCCACCAGCAGAGATTCGGGCGAGCAGTACTTC. Full variable domain (remainder filled in from reference TRBV15 and TRBJ2-7): DAMVIQNPRYQVTQFGKPVTLSCSQTLNHNVMYWYQQKSSQAPKLLFHYYDKDFNNEADTPDNFQSRRPNTSFCFLDIRSPGLGDTAMYLCATSRDSGEQYFGPGTRLTVT.

Only one count was recorded for this clone. The chain carries TRBV19 and TRBJ1-5; a weak D match, TRBD1 (5 bases). The V gene lost 5 bases and the J gene lost 7 bases, with 21 bases spanning the gap. Germline-derived CDR1 and CDR2 are LNHDA and SQIVND (reference sequence). The CDR3 contains 16 residues. The CDR3: CASSPKDTQGHQPQHF. For the CDR3, the DNA is TGTGCCAGTAGTCCGAAGGACACACAAGGGCACCAGCCCCAGCATTTT.

The genes are TRBV5-4 and TRBJ2-1, with D perhaps matching TRBD1 (6 bases). CDR1 is SGHNT and CDR2 is YYREEE in the germline V gene (reference sequence). V was shortened by 0 bases and J by 2 bases, with 12 bases between the two germline ends. The length of the CDR3 is 16 residues. The CDR3 protein is CASSLEGVGPYNEQFF. In DNA form, the CDR3 reads TGTGCCAGCAGCTTGGAGGGGGTGGGGCCCTACAATGAGCAGTTCTTC.

This clone was seen a few times. The V and J genes are TRBV5-1 and TRBJ1-4, with D perhaps TRBD1 (6 bases). The CDR3 sequence is 14 residues long. The V and J ends lost 1 base and 8 bases respectively, with 12 bases between them. Germline-derived CDR1 and CDR2 are SGHRS and YFSETQ. CDR3: CASSLTGWREKLFF. The CDR3 region has the DNA TGCGCCAGCAGCTTGACAGGGTGGAGGGAAAAACTGTTTTTT.

The CDR3 region is CASSQGSGNSPLHF. The CDR3 nucleotides are TGTGCCTCATCACAGGGATCTGGAAATTCACCCCTCCACTTT. The chain has TRBV30 and TRBJ1-6; tentative D call: TRBD1 (6 bases). Trimming removed 7 bases from V and 7 bases from J, with 17 bases in between. The length of the CDR3 is 14 residues. Looked up from germline, CDR1 is GTSNPN and CDR2 is SVGIG (reference sequence).

The rearrangement links TRBV18 to TRBJ2-7, with D perhaps matching TRBD2 (7 bases). The germline V gene has CDR1 KGHSH and CDR2 LQKENI. The germline V and J ends were trimmed by 0 bases and 4 bases, with 16 bases remaining between them. The CDR3 spans 16 residues. The CDR3 nucleotides are TGTGCCAGCTCACCACCGGGGGGGGCAATGCTTTACGAGCAGTACTTC. Encoded protein: CASSPPGGAMLYEQYF. Full variable domain (remainder filled in from reference TRBV18 and TRBJ2-7): NAGVMQNPRHLVRRRGQEARLRCSPMKGHSHVYWYRQLPEEGLKFMVYLQKENIIDESGMPKERFSAEFPKEGPSILRIQQVVRGDSAAYFCASSPPGGAMLYEQYFGPGTRLTVT.

This clone was observed a handful of times. The chain links TRBV5-1 to TRBJ1-4, with D uncertain. Trimming stripped 3 bases from V and 4 bases from J, with 13 bases between. The CDR3 runs to 15 residues. In germline, CDR1 is SGHRS, CDR2 YFSETQ. The CDR3 bases are TGCGCCAGCAGCTCCTTGGTGTCCGGTAATGAAAAACTGTTTTTT. This translates into CASSSLVSGNEKLFF.

The rearrangement joins TRBV27 to TRBJ1-2, with 7 nucleotides matching TRBD1. J was trimmed by 6 bases and V by 6 bases; bases with no gene match: 7. Germline V gives CDR1 MNHEY, CDR2 SMNVEV (reference sequence). This CDR3 is 13 amino acids long. The CDR3 loop reads CASSTDRDHGYTF. CDR3 nucleotides: TGTGCCAGCAGCACTGACAGGGACCATGGCTACACCTTC.

The V call is TRBV23-1, the J call TRBJ1-2; TRBD1 might be the D (6 bases). TRBV23-1 is an ORF; its function is uncertain. This CDR3 is 12 amino acids long. Trimming left V 5 bases short and J 3 bases short, with 7 bases between. The CDR3 DNA follows: TGCGCCAGCAGTAGGACAGACTATGGCTACACCTTC. This encodes CASSRTDYGYTF.

This chain connects TRBV15 to TRBJ2-7; D may be TRBD1 (6 bases). Trimming pared 3 bases from V and 2 bases from J, leaving 8 bases between. Germline loops: CDR1 LNHNV, CDR2 YYDKDF (reference sequence). There are 13 residues in the CDR3. This CDR3 is CATSRDSAYEQYF. For the CDR3, the DNA is TGTGCCACCAGCAGGGACAGTGCCTACGAGCAGTACTTC.

The chain combines TRBV15 with TRBJ2-7; TRBD2 might be the D (6 bases). Trimming shortened V by 3 bases and J by 8 bases, and 11 bases separated the two germline ends. The CDR3 loop spans 12 amino acids. CDR1 and CDR2 from the germline V gene are LNHNV and YYDKDF (reference sequence). CDR3 protein: CATSRGGNQQYF. The CDR3 DNA reads TGTGCCACCAGCAGGGGCGGGAACCAGCAGTACTTC.

J is TRBJ1-1 and V is TRBV29-1; 11 bases are shared with TRBD1. The CDR3 totals 16 residues. The V gene's germline CDR1 is SQVTM and CDR2 ANQGSEA. J gave up 11 bases and V 4 bases, and 18 bases lay outside the gene matches. The CDR3 nucleotides are TGCAGCGTTGTCGCTGGGACAGGGGGGACGAACCGACAGGCTTTCTTT. Its translation: CSVVAGTGGTNRQAFF.

The chain employs TRBV28 and TRBJ2-7; 7 nucleotides agree with TRBD2. Trimming removed 5 bases from V and 3 bases from J; junction bases left unmatched: 7. The CDR3 has 14 residues. Germline lookup yields CDR1 MDHEN and CDR2 SYDVKM. The CDR3 reads CASSPRTSLYEQYF. The CDR3 DNA follows: TGTGCCAGCAGTCCCCGGACTAGTCTCTACGAGCAGTACTTC.

The chain has TRBV7-7 and TRBJ2-1; perhaps TRBD2 as D (6 bases). This CDR3 has 13 amino acids. Per the germline V gene, CDR1 is SSHAT and CDR2 is FNYEAQ (reference sequence). The ends were cut back, 1 base at V and 8 bases at J, with 9 bases in the middle. The CDR3, as DNA: TGTGCCAGCAGCTTAGGGCGGGATGATGAGCAGTTCTTC. Translating it yields CASSLGRDDEQFF.

This clone showed up just once. The V and J genes are TRBV11-2 and TRBJ2-2; 8 bases line up with TRBD2. This CDR3 comprises 17 residues. The V segment lost 5 bases and the J segment 2 bases; nucleotides outside the gene matches: 10. Germline CDR1 reads SGHAT; CDR2 reads FQNNGV. CDR3 sequence reads: CASSTPGRGGNTGELFF. DNA of the CDR3: TGTGCCAGCAGCACCCCCGGACGGGGGGGAAACACCGGGGAGCTGTTTTTT.

This clone was seen a few times. The conserved phenylalanine or tryptophan normally closing the CDR3 is absent here, so this likely arose from a read error. No DNA is shown, since the ends of the CDR3 on it are uncertain; the CDR3 is the one TCRdb lists. The chain carries TRBV28 and TRBJ1-2; TRBD1 reflects the table's D call only, with no check against the DNA. A total of 12 residues make up the CDR3, ends included. Per germline, CDR1 MDHEN and CDR2 SYDVKM. This CDR3 reads CASSLRQGTVVL.

The genes are TRBV28 and TRBJ1-2, with TRBD1 as a possible D gene (5 bases). V was cut by 3 bases and J by 8 bases, with 16 bases left in between. Per germline, CDR1 MDHEN and CDR2 SYDVKM. This CDR3 is built from 14 residues. The CDR3 coding sequence is TGTGCCAGCAGTTTTGGTTTTGACAGACGGGGCTACACCTTC. Residues: CASSFGFDRRGYTF.